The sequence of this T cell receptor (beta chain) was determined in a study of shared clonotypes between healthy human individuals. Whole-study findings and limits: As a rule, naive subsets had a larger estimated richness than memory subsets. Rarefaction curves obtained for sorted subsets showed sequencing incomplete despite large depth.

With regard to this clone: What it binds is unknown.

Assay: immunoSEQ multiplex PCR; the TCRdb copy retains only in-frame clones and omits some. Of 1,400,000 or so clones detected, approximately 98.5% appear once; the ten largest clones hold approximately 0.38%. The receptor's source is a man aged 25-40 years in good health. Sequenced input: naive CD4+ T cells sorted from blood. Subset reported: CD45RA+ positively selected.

The CDR3 nucleotides are TGTGCCACCAGGAAAGAACAGGGATCTGAAGCTTTCTTT. Translating gives CATRKEQGSEAFF. V gene TRBV2 combines with J gene TRBJ1-1; tentatively, D is TRBD1 (6 bases). The V gene lost 10 bases and the J gene lost 6 bases, with 18 bases spanning the gap. CDR1 and CDR2 from the germline V gene are SNHLY and FYNNEI. The CDR3 has 13 amino acids.